The rows below give T cell receptor beta chains drawn from one sample of a study of CD8+ T cells in alopecia areata. Profiling relied on immunoSEQ multiplex PCR, and the TCRdb table lists in-frame clones only, not all of them. This table has about 76,000 clones, approximately 66% appearing once. Here the sequenced sample was CD8+ T cells sorted from blood, taken at week 24, from a patient treated with tofacitinib. These receptors were taken from a human donor with alopecia areata. Each CDR3 is given with its conserved first and last residue. A D gene is named only where the DNA matches it firmly. Some rows mark clone size as missing; the rest say once, few, many or name a class of expanded clone.

CDR3,DNA,size,J,V,D
CASSFGGGAQETQYF,TGTGCCAGCAGCTTTGGCGGGGGGGCCCAAGAGACCCAGTACTTC,many,TRBJ2-5,TRBV7-9,TRBD2
CASRDRGLETQYF,TGTGCCAGTAGGGACAGGGGATTAGAGACCCAGTACTTC,-,TRBJ2-5,TRBV19,TRBD1
CRILVTDTEAFF,TGCAGAATTTTGGTAACAGACACTGAAGCTTTCTTT,once,TRBJ1-1,TRBV29-1,-
CATSRVGGGSGETQYF,TGTGCCACCAGCAGAGTGGGAGGGGGCTCCGGAGAGACCCAGTACTTC,-,TRBJ2-5,TRBV15,-
CASSLGQGAFEQYF,TGTGCCAGCAGCTTAGGTCAGGGGGCGTTCGAGCAGTACTTC,-,TRBJ2-7,TRBV5-6,TRBD1
CASSLGTQFLRAYGYTF,TGTGCCAGCAGCTTAGGGACACAGTTCCTTAGGGCCTATGGCTACACCTTC,few,TRBJ1-2,TRBV11-2,-
CASSYSMAVMNTEAFF,TGTGCCAGCAGTTACTCAATGGCGGTCATGAACACTGAAGCTTTCTTT,-,TRBJ1-1,TRBV6-5,-
CASSQDATGLAGVGFAGELFF,TGCGCCAGCAGCCAAGACGCGACTGGACTAGCGGGAGTAGGGTTCGCCGGGGAGCTGTTTTTT,few,TRBJ2-2,TRBV4-3,TRBD2
CASSLYPKNIQYF,TGTGCCAGCAGCTTATACCCCAAAAACATTCAGTACTTC,once,TRBJ2-4,TRBV11-2,-
CSVESQSNTGELFF,TGCAGCGTTGAATCGCAAAGTAACACCGGGGAGCTGTTTTTT,-,TRBJ2-2,TRBV29-1,-
CASSQTRDPSYEQYF,TGCGCCAGCAGCCAAACGCGGGACCCCTCCTACGAGCAGTACTTC,-,TRBJ2-7,TRBV4-3,-
CASSSWGYSVTEAFF,TGTGCCAGCAGCAGCTGGGGGTACTCGGTAACTGAAGCTTTCTTT,-,TRBJ1-1,TRBV7-2,-
CASSHLWGSSYNEQFF,TGCGCCAGCAGCCACCTTTGGGGCAGCTCCTACAATGAGCAGTTCTTC,-,TRBJ2-1,TRBV4-1,-
CAWRKTYEQYF,TGTGCCTGGAGGAAAACCTACGAGCAGTACTTC,-,TRBJ2-7,TRBV30,-
CASSEHRASVGWPNEQFF,TGCGCCAGCAGCGAGCACAGGGCAAGCGTCGGGTGGCCCAATGAGCAGTTCTTC,once,TRBJ2-1,TRBV5-1,-
CAISELSTDTQYF,TGTGCCATCAGTGAGTTAAGCACAGATACGCAGTATTTT,-,TRBJ2-3,TRBV10-3,-
CASSQVGGQEAFF,TGCGCCAGCAGCCAAGTAGGGGGCCAGGAAGCTTTCTTT,-,TRBJ1-1,TRBV4-1,TRBD1
CASSHAPLRTGSTDTQYF,TGCGCCAGCAGCCATGCCCCCCTTCGGACAGGTAGCACAGATACGCAGTATTTT,few,TRBJ2-3,TRBV4-1,TRBD1
CASSFQQGMNTEAFF,TGTGCCAGCAGTTTTCAACAGGGGATGAACACTGAAGCTTTCTTT,few,TRBJ1-1,TRBV27,TRBD1
CASSLLLRQVSETQYF,TGTGCCAGCAGCTTACTACTGCGACAGGTCAGCGAGACCCAGTACTTC,-,TRBJ2-5,TRBV7-2,-
CASSQVTVQNTEAFF,TGTGCCAGCAGCCAAGTGACAGTCCAGAACACTGAAGCTTTCTTT,-,TRBJ1-1,TRBV4-2,-
CASSLDGTGGTMNTEAFF,TGTGCCAGCAGCTTGGACGGAACAGGGGGTACTATGAACACTGAAGCTTTCTTT,once,TRBJ1-1,TRBV5-4,TRBD1
CASSADRGLDGYTF,TGTGCCAGCAGTGCGGACAGGGGGTTGGATGGCTACACCTTC,once,TRBJ1-2,TRBV2,TRBD1
CASSMVGLAFDEQFF,TGTGCCAGCAGCATGGTTGGACTAGCTTTCGATGAGCAGTTCTTC,-,TRBJ2-1,TRBV5-6,TRBD2
CAWSEGAYGYTF,TGTGCCTGGAGTGAGGGGGCCTATGGCTACACCTTC,-,TRBJ1-2,TRBV30,TRBD1
CASSRARGSTEAFF,TGTGCCAGCTCACGGGCCAGGGGAAGCACTGAAGCTTTCTTT,-,TRBJ1-1,TRBV18,-
CASSVGGTAYEQYF,TGTGCCAGCAGCGTAGGAGGGACGGCCTACGAGCAGTACTTC,-,TRBJ2-7,TRBV9,-
CASIGPLGEQYF,TGTGCCAGTATTGGGCCCTTAGGCGAGCAGTACTTC,-,TRBJ2-7,TRBV19,-
CASSPQQGREQYF,TGTGCCAGCAGCCCACAACAGGGGCGCGAGCAGTACTTC,-,TRBJ2-7,TRBV7-9,TRBD1
CASSQTLSFQEPGNQPQHF,TGCGCCAGCAGCCAAACGCTGTCGTTTCAGGAGCCTGGCAATCAGCCCCAGCATTTT,-,TRBJ1-5,TRBV4-1,-
CASSITPQGNSPLHF,TGTGCCAGCAGTATAACACCCCAGGGTAATTCACCCCTCCACTTT,-,TRBJ1-6,TRBV6-5,-
CASSLVGGSGDGYTF,TGTGCCAGCAGCTTAGTAGGGGGGTCGGGGGATGGCTACACCTTC,-,TRBJ1-2,TRBV11-2,-
CASREGVGTGELFF,TGTGCCAGCAGGGAAGGGGTAGGCACCGGGGAGCTGTTTTTT,once,TRBJ2-2,TRBV27,-
CSVEDPLTSGKNIQYF,TGCAGCGTTGAAGATCCCCTGACTAGCGGAAAAAACATTCAGTACTTC,-,TRBJ2-4,TRBV29-1,TRBD2
CASSPSGTGELFF,TGTGCCAGCAGTCCCTCGGGAACCGGGGAGCTGTTTTTT,-,TRBJ2-2,TRBV27,-
CSVEASGEYEQYF,TGCAGCGTTGAAGCTAGTGGGGAGTACGAGCAGTACTTC,-,TRBJ2-7,TRBV29-1,-
CASSLAREGPPDTQYF,TGTGCCAGCAGCTTAGCGAGGGAGGGTCCACCAGATACGCAGTATTTT,few,TRBJ2-3,TRBV7-2,TRBD2
CASRSGLHTGELFF,TGTGCTTCCCGCTCGGGGCTCCACACCGGGGAGCTGTTTTTT,once,TRBJ2-2,TRBV27,-
CASSPSKEPPYEQYF,TGTGCCAGCAGTCCCTCGAAGGAGCCACCCTACGAGCAGTACTTC,-,TRBJ2-7,TRBV27,-
CASSQGRQGGGYEQYF,TGCGCCAGCAGCCAAGGGCGGCAGGGGGGGGGCTACGAGCAGTACTTC,-,TRBJ2-7,TRBV4-3,-